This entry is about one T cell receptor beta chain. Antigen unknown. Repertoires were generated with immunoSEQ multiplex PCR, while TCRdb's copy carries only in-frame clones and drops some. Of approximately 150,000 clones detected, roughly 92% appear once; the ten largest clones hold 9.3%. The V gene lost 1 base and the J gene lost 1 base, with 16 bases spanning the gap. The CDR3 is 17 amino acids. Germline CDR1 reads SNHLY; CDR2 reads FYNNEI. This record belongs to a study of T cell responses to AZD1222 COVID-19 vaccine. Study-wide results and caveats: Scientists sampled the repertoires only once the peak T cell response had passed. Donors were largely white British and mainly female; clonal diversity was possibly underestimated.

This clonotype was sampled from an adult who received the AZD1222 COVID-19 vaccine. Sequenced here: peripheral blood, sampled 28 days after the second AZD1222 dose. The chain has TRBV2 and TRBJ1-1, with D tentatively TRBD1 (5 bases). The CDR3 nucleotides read TGTGCCAGCAGTGAAGTTAGTTCGGGGGTGGGGAACACTGAAGCTTTCTTT. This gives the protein CASSEVSSGVGNTEAFF.